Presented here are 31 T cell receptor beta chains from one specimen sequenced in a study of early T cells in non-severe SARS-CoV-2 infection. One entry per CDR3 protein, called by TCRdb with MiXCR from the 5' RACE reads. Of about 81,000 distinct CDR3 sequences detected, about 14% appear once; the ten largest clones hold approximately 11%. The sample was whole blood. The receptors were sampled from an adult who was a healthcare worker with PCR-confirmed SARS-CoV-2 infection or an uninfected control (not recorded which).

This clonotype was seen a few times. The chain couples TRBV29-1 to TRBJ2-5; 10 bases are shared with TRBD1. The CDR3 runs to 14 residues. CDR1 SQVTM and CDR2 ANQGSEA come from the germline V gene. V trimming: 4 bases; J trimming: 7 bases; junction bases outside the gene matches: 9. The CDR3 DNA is TGCAGCGTTGCGGGACAGGGGACGTTTGGGACCCAGTACTTC. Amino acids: CSVAGQGTFGTQYF.

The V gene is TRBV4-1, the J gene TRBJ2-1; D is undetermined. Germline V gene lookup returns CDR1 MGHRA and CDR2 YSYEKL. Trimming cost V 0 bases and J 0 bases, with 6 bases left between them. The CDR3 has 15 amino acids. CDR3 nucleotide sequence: TGCGCCAGCAGCCAAGAACAGAGCTCCTACAATGAGCAGTTCTTC. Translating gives CASSQEQSSYNEQFF.

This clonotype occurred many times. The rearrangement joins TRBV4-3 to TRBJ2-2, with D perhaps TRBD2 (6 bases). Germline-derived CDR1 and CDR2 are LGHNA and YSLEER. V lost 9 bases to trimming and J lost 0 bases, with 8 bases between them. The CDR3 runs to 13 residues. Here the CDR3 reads CASGRTNTGELFF. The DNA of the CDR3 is TGCGCCAGTGGGAGGACGAACACCGGGGAGCTGTTTTTT.

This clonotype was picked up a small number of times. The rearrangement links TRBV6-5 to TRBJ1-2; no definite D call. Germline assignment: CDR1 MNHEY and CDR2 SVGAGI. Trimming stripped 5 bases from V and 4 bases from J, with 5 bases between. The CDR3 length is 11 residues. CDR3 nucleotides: TGTGCCAGCAGTAGCGTCTATGGCTACACCTTC. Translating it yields CASSSVYGYTF.

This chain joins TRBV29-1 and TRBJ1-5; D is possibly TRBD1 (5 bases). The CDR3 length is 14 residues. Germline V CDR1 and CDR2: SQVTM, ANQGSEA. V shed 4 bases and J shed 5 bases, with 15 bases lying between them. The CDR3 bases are TGCAGCGTTGCCGCCGGGGGGGTGGATCAGCCCCAGCATTTT. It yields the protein CSVAAGGVDQPQHF.

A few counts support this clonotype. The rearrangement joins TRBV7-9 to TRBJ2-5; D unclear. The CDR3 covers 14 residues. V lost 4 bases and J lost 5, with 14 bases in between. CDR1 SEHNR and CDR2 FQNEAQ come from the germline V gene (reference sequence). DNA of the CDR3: TGTGCCAGCAGCTCCGCGCCAGTTCCGGAGACCCAGTACTTC. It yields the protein CASSSAPVPETQYF. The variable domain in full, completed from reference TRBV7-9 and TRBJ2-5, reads DTGVSQNPRHKITKRGQNVTFRCDPISEHNRLYWYRQTLGQGPEFLTYFQNEAQLEKSRLLSDRFSAERPKGSFSTLEIQRTEQGDSAMYLCASSSAPVPETQYFGPGTRLLVL.

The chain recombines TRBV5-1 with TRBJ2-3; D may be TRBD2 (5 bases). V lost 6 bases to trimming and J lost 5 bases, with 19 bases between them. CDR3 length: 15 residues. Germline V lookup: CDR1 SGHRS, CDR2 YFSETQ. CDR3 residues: CASTSRRGVRDTQYF. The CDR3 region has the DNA TGCGCCAGCACGTCCCGCCGGGGAGTCCGAGATACGCAGTATTTT. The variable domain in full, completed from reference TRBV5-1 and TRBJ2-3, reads KAGVTQTPRYLIKTRGQQVTLSCSPISGHRSVSWYQQTPGQGLQFLFEYFSETQRNKGNFPGRFSGRQFSNSRSEMNVSTLELGDSALYLCASTSRRGVRDTQYFGPGTRLTVL.

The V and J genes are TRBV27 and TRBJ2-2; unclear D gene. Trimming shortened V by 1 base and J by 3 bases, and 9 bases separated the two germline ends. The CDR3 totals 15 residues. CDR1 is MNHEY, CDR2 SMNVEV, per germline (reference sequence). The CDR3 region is CASSLWGRDTGELFF. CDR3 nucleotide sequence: TGTGCCAGCAGTTTATGGGGAAGGGACACCGGGGAGCTGTTTTTT.

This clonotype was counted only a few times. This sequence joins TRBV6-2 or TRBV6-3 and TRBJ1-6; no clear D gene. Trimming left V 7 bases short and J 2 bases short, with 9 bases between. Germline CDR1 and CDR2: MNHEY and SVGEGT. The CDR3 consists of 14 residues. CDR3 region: CASTTGTYNSPLHF. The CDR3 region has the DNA TGTGCCAGCACCACCGGGACCTATAATTCACCCCTCCACTTT.

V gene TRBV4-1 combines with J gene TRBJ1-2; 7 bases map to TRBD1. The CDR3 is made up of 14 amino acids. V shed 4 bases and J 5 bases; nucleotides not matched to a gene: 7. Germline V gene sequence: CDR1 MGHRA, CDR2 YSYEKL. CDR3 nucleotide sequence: TGCGCCAGCAGCCCGGACAGGAACACATATGGCTACACCTTC. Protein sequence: CASSPDRNTYGYTF.

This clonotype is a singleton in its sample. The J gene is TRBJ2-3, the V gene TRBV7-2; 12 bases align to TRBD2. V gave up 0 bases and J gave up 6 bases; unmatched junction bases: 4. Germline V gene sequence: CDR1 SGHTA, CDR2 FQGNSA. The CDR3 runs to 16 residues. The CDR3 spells CASSLAPGTSGDTQYF. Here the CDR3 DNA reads TGTGCCAGCAGCTTAGCGCCGGGGACTAGCGGGGATACGCAGTATTTT. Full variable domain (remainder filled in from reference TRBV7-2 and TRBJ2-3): GAGVSQSPSNKVTEKGKDVELRCDPISGHTALYWYRQSLGQGLEFLIYFQGNSAPDKSGLPSDRFSAERTGGSVSTLTIQRTQQEDSAVYLCASSLAPGTSGDTQYFGPGTRLTVL.

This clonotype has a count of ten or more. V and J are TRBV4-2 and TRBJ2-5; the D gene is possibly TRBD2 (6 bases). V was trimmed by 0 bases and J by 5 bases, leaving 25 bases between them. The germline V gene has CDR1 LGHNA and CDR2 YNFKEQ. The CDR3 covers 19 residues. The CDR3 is CASSQERKALLGAGETQYF. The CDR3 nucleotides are TGTGCCAGCAGCCAAGAACGCAAGGCTCTGCTTGGGGCGGGGGAGACCCAGTACTTC.

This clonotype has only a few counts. The DNA of the CDR3 is TGTGCCAGCAGCCAAGATGACATTAACTATGGCTACACCTTC. Amino acid sequence: CASSQDDINYGYTF. The chain uses TRBV3-1 and TRBJ1-2; D gene unclear. The germline V and J ends were trimmed by 0 bases and 1 base, with 6 bases remaining between them. The CDR3 loop spans 14 amino acids. Germline values: CDR1 LGHDT, CDR2 YNNKEL (reference sequence). The variable domain in full, completed from reference TRBV3-1 and TRBJ1-2, reads DTAVSQTPKYLVTQMGNDKSIKCEQNLGHDTMYWYKQDSKKFLKIMFSYNNKELIINETVPNRFSPKSPDKAHLNLHINSLELGDSAVYFCASSQDDINYGYTFGSGTRLTVV.

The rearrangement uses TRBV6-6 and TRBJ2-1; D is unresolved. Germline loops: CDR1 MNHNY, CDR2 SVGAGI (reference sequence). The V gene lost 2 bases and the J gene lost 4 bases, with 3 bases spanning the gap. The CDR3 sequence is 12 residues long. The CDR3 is CASSYGYNEQFF. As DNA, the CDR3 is TGTGCCAGCAGTTACGGATACAATGAGCAGTTCTTC.

CDR3 bases: TGTGCCAGTAGTCCTTGGACTGAGAATCAGCCCCAGCATTTT. Its protein product is CASSPWTENQPQHF. The rearrangement uses TRBV19 and TRBJ1-5; D call uncertain. This CDR3 is built from 14 residues. Trimming left V 5 bases short and J 4 bases short, with 12 bases between. Germline assignment: CDR1 LNHDA and CDR2 SQIVND (reference sequence).

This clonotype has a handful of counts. CDR3 nucleotides: TGCAGCGTTGCTGATCGACTTGGGGGGGGTGAAAAACTGTTTTTT. Its protein product is CSVADRLGGGEKLFF. The V gene is TRBV29-1, the J gene TRBJ1-4; the D gene is possibly TRBD1 (5 bases). The germline V gene has CDR1 SQVTM and CDR2 ANQGSEA. The CDR3 totals 15 residues. V shed 4 bases and J shed 7 bases, with 19 bases lying between them.

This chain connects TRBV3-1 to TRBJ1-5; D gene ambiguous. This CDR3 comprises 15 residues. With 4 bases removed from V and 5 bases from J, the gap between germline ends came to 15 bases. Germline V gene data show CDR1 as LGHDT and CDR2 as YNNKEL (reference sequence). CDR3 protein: CASSRTNAGDQPQHF. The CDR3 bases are TGTGCCAGCAGCCGGACTAACGCGGGCGATCAGCCCCAGCATTTT. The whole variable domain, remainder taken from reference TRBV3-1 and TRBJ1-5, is DTAVSQTPKYLVTQMGNDKSIKCEQNLGHDTMYWYKQDSKKFLKIMFSYNNKELIINETVPNRFSPKSPDKAHLNLHINSLELGDSAVYFCASSRTNAGDQPQHFGDGTRLSIL.

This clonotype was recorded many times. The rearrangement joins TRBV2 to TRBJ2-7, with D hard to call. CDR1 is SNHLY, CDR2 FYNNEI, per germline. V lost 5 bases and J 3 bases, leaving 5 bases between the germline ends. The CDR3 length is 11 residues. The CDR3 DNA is TGTGCCAGCAGTCCCTACTACGAGCAGTACTTC. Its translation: CASSPYYEQYF.

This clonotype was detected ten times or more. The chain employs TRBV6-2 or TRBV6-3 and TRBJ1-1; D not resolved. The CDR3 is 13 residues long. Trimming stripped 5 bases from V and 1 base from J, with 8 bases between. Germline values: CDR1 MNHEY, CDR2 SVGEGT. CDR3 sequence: CASSRTTNTEAFF. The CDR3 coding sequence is TGTGCCAGCAGTCGAACAACGAACACTGAAGCTTTCTTT.

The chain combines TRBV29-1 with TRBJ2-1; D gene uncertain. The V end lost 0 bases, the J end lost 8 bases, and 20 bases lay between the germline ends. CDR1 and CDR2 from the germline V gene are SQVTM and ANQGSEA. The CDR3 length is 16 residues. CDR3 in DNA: TGCAGCGTTGAAGATCAATTACAACTCTCCGTCGATGAGCAGTTCTTC. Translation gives CSVEDQLQLSVDEQFF.

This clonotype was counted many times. CDR3 region: CASSLTASRQPQHF. In nucleotides, the CDR3 is TGTGCCAGCAGTTTAACGGCCTCCAGGCAGCCCCAGCATTTT. The chain uses TRBV28 and TRBJ1-5, with unresolved D. Germline assignment: CDR1 MDHEN and CDR2 SYDVKM. Deletions cut 2 bases from V and 7 bases from J, with 12 bases between. The CDR3 is made up of 14 amino acids.

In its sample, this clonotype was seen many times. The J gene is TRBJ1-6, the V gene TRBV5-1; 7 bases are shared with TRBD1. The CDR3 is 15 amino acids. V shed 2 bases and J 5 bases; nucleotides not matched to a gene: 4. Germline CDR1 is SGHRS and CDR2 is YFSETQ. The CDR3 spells CASSLPGQHNSPLHF. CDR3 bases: TGCGCCAGCAGCTTACCGGGACAGCATAATTCACCCCTCCACTTT.

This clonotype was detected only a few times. CDR3 DNA: TGTGCCAGCAGCCAAGCCGGGACAGCTCAGTATTTT. It specifies CASSQAGTAQYF. The chain joins TRBV5-4 to TRBJ2-3; 7 bases agree with TRBD1. Germline loops: CDR1 SGHNT, CDR2 YYREEE (reference sequence). The CDR3 runs 12 residues. Germline trimming cut 4 bases from V and 12 bases from J; bases unmatched to any gene: 8.

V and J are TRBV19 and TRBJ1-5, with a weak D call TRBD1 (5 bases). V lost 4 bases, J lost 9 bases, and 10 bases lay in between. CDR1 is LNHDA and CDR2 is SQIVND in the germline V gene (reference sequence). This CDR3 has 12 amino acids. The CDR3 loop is CASSTLGGPQHF. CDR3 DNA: TGTGCCAGTAGTACCCTGGGGGGGCCCCAGCATTTT. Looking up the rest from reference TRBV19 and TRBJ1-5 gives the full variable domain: DGGITQSPKYLFRKEGQNVTLSCEQNLNHDAMYWYRQDPGQGLRLIYYSQIVNDFQKGDIAEGYSVSREKKESFPLTVTSAQKNPTAFYLCASSTLGGPQHFGDGTRLSIL.

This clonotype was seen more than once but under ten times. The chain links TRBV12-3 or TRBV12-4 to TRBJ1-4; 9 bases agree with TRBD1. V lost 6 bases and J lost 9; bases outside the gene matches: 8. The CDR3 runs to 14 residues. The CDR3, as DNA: TGTGCCAGCAGCCCCGGGACAGGGAATAAAAAACTGTTTTTT. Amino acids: CASSPGTGNKKLFF.

The CDR3 here is CASSPTLTGSEQYF. CDR3 nucleotides: TGTGCCAGCAGCCCGACCCTCACAGGGAGCGAGCAGTACTTC. V and J are TRBV9 and TRBJ2-7; D may be TRBD1 (6 bases). This CDR3 region has 14 residues. The V gene's germline CDR1 is SGDLS and CDR2 YYNGEE. Trimming stripped 4 bases from V and 6 bases from J, with 17 bases between.

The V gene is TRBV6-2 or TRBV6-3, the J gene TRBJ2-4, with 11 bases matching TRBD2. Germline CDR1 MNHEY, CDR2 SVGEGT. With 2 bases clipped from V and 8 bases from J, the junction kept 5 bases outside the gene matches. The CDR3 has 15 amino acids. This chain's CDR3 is CASSYVAGGRDIQYF. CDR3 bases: TGTGCCAGCAGTTACGTAGCGGGGGGGCGTGACATTCAGTACTTC.

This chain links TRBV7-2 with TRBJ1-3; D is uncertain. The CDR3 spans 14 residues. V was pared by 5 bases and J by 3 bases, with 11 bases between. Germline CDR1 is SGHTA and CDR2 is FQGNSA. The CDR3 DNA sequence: TGTGCCAGCAGCCCAAACACCCTTGGAAACACCATATATTTT. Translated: CASSPNTLGNTIYF.

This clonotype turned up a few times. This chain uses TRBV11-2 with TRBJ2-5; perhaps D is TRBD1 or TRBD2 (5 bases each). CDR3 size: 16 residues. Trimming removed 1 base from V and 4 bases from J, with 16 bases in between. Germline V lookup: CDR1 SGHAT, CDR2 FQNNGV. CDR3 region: CASSLVGAGAGETQYF. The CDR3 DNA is TGTGCCAGCAGCTTAGTTGGGGCCGGGGCAGGAGAGACCCAGTACTTC.

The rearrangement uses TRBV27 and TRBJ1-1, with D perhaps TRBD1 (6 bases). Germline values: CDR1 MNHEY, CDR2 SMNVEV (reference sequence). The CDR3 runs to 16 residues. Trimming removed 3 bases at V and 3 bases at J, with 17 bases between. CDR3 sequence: CASSLDQRGAYTEAFF. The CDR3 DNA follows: TGTGCCAGCAGTTTGGATCAACGGGGGGCCTACACTGAAGCTTTCTTT.

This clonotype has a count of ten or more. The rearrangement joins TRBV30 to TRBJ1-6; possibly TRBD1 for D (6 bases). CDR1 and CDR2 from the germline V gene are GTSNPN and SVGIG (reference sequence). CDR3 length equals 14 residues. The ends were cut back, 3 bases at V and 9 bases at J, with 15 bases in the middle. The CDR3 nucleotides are TGTGCCTGGAGCAAGCAGGGGACGGGTTCACCCCTCCACTTT. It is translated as CAWSKQGTGSPLHF.